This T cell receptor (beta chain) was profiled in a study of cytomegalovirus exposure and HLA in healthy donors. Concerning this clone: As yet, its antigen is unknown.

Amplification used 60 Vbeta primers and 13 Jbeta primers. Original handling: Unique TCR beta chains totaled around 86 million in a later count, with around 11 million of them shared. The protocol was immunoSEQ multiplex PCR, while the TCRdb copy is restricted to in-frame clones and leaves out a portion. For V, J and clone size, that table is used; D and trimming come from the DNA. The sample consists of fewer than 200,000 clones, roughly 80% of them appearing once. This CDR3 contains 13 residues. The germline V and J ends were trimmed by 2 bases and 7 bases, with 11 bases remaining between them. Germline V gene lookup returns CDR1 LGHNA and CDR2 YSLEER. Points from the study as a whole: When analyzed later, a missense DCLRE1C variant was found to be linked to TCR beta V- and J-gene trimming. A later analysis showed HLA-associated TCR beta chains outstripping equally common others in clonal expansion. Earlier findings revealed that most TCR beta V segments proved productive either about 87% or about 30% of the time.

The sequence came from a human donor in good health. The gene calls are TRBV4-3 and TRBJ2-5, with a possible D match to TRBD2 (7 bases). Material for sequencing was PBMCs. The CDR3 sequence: CASSQNRGATQYF. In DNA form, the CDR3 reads TGCGCCAGCAGCCAAAATCGGGGGGCGACCCAGTACTTC.